A selection of T cell receptor beta chains follows, all from one sample in a study of blood T cell repertoires in COVID-19. The method was immunoSEQ multiplex PCR; TCRdb's version includes in-frame clones alone and lacks a portion of them. The table shows roughly 130,000 clones, with roughly 84% occurring only once. Sequencing was carried out using peripheral blood. The receptors stem from a woman aged 30 to 39 who had recovered from COVID-19. Both conserved end residues are part of each CDR3. D genes are given only for firm matches. Not all rows give a size; the values are once, few, many and, for expanded clones, a class.

CDR3 DNA	CDR3 protein	V gene	D gene	clone size	J gene
TGTGCCAGCAGGTCTACAGGTCTAGTGACAGATACGCAGTATTTT	CASRSTGLVTDTQYF	TRBV27	NA	NA	TRBJ2-3
TGCGCCAGCAGCTCCGGACAGGTTGGCTACACCTTC	CASSSGQVGYTF	TRBV5-1	TRBD1	NA	TRBJ1-2
TGTGCCAGCAGGATTACGGGACACAGCAATCAGCCCCAGCATTTT	CASRITGHSNQPQHF	TRBV6-5	NA	NA	TRBJ1-5
TGTGCCAGCAGTGAAAGTCTAGCGAGCACAGATACGCAGTATTTT	CASSESLASTDTQYF	TRBV2	NA	once	TRBJ2-3
TGTGCCAGCAGCTTACAGCGAACCTCCACAGATACGCAGTATTTT	CASSLQRTSTDTQYF	TRBV7-3	NA	once	TRBJ2-3
TGCGCCAGCAGCTTGGCAGCGGGAGCCTACAATGAGCAGTTCTTC	CASSLAAGAYNEQFF	TRBV5-1	TRBD2	NA	TRBJ2-1
TGTGCCAGCAGCTTGGTGGGCAGCTCCTACGAGCAGTACTTC	CASSLVGSSYEQYF	TRBV5-6	NA	NA	TRBJ2-7
TGTGCCAGCAGTCCAAACCCCGGTAGACAGGGGGCAAGTTCGTGGAACACTGAAGCTTTCTTT	CASSPNPGRQGASSWNTEAFF	TRBV2	TRBD1	NA	TRBJ1-1
TGTGCCACCAGCGCCGGACTAGCGGGAGGTGGGGAGACCCAGTACTTC	CATSAGLAGGGETQYF	TRBV24-1	TRBD2	NA	TRBJ2-5
TGTGCCAGCAGCTTGGGTATGGGGGGAGACACTGAAGCTTTCTTT	CASSLGMGGDTEAFF	TRBV5-6	NA	NA	TRBJ1-1
TGTGCCAGCAGCCAAGGGTTCCTGGGGACTAGCGTCCCGGAGAGAGATACGCAGTATTTT	CASSQGFLGTSVPERDTQYF	TRBV3-1/TRBV3-2	TRBD2	few	TRBJ2-3
TGTGCCATCTCTGCGGCCCCGAACACTGAAGCTTTCTTT	CAISAAPNTEAFF	TRBV10-3	NA	NA	TRBJ1-1
TGTGCCAGCAGGCCGGGACAGAGTAATTCACCCCTCCACTTT	CASRPGQSNSPLHF	TRBV27	TRBD1	NA	TRBJ1-6
TGTGCCAGCAGTGAGTGGGGCAGCAATCAGCCCCAGCATTTT	CASSEWGSNQPQHF	TRBV6-1	NA	NA	TRBJ1-5
TGTGCCACCGGCGGGGGACCTGAAGCTTTCTTT	CATGGGPEAFF	TRBV28	NA	NA	TRBJ1-1
TGTGCCAGTAGTTCCGTTTCAACTAATGAAAAACTGTTTTTT	CASSSVSTNEKLFF	TRBV19	NA	NA	TRBJ1-4
TGTGCCAGCAGACAGGGGGCGATGGGCAATCAGCCCCAGCATTTT	CASRQGAMGNQPQHF	TRBV28	TRBD1	NA	TRBJ1-5
TGTGCCAGTAGTACTCAGTCGGGACAGGGGTTTGGCACTGAAGCTTTCTTT	CASSTQSGQGFGTEAFF	TRBV19	TRBD1	NA	TRBJ1-1
TGTGCCAGCACCCTCGACAGGGGGCCTAACTATGGCTACACCTTC	CASTLDRGPNYGYTF	TRBV21-1	NA	NA	TRBJ1-2
TGTGCCATCAGTGAGTCGACCAGGGATAATTCACCCCTCCACTTT	CAISESTRDNSPLHF	TRBV10-3	NA	NA	TRBJ1-6
TGCGCCAGCAGCTTGCGCAGAGGGACTGAAGCTTTCTTT	CASSLRRGTEAFF	TRBV5-1	NA	once	TRBJ1-1